These 17 T cell receptor beta chains originate from one sample sequenced in a study of patients and donors after allogeneic stem cell transplantation. MiXCR, run by TCRdb on the RT-PCR reads, gives a single entry per CDR3 protein. This table holds about 150,000 distinct CDR3 sequences, approximately 35% found once. Sequenced: blood, either unsorted or a sorted T cell fraction (not recorded which). The receptor set was obtained from a human donor who was either an allogeneic HSCT recipient or a stem cell or donor lymphocyte infusion donor (not recorded which). It is not recorded whose cells these are; they may come from a transplant donor.

The chain combines TRBV20-1 with TRBJ1-2, with 8 bases matching TRBD1. The germline CDR1 and CDR2 sequences are DFQATT and SNEGSKA (reference sequence). CDR3 length equals 16 residues. The V gene end was trimmed by 4 bases and the J gene end by 0 bases; junction bases not matched to a gene: 10. The DNA of the CDR3 is TGCAGTGCTAAGATCCGGGACAGGACTACTAACTATGGCTACACCTTC. It codes for CSAKIRDRTTNYGYTF.

In this sample, this clonotype turned up a few times. The chain has TRBV10-3 and TRBJ2-5; 7 bases are a match to TRBD2. This CDR3 is 13 amino acids long. Germline CDR1 is ENHRY and CDR2 is SYGVKD. As DNA, the CDR3 is TGTGGCTCCAGCGGGGCGATAAAAGAGACCCAGTACTTC. Translated: CGSSGAIKETQYF.

This clonotype was detected a few times. In DNA, the CDR3 is TGCAGTGCTAGCATCAGGGAGCGGCAGCCCCAGCATTTT. Translated, it gives CSASIRERQPQHF. The gene calls are TRBV20-1 and TRBJ1-5; a weak D match, TRBD1 (5 bases). Germline loops: CDR1 DFQATT, CDR2 SNEGSKA (reference sequence). V lost 3 bases, J lost 7 bases, and 13 bases lay in between. This CDR3 has 13 amino acids.

This clonotype was seen a handful of times. The genes are TRBV7-9 and TRBJ1-1; perhaps TRBD1 as D (5 bases). The germline CDR1 and CDR2 sequences are SEHNR and FQNEAQ (reference sequence). The CDR3 totals 14 residues. Trimming removed 3 bases at V and 7 bases at J, with 15 bases between. CDR3 DNA: TGTGCCAGCAGCTTGGGGACTGGCGTCGATGAAGCTTTCTTT. Translation: CASSLGTGVDEAFF.

The chain has TRBV6-6 and TRBJ2-3, with 13 positions matching TRBD2. V lost 4 bases, J lost 0 bases, and 7 bases stayed unmatched. Germline lookup yields CDR1 MNHNY and CDR2 SVGAGI (reference sequence). The CDR3 is 18 residues long. CDR3 nucleotide sequence: TGTGCCAGCAGTTTCCGAAGACTAGCGGGGGGTAGCACAGATACGCAGTATTTT. The encoded protein is CASSFRRLAGGSTDTQYF.

V is TRBV10-3 and J is TRBJ1-1; D is perhaps TRBD1 (5 bases). The ends were cut back, 6 bases at V and 0 bases at J, with 14 bases in the middle. Germline-derived CDR1 and CDR2 are ENHRY and SYGVKD. This CDR3 has 15 amino acids. The CDR3, as DNA: TGTGCCATCAGCGCATCGACAGCTGTGAACACTGAAGCTTTCTTT. Protein product: CAISASTAVNTEAFF.

The gene calls are TRBV7-2 and TRBJ2-5, with TRBD1 matching 8 bases. The CDR3 has 13 residues. The ends lost 5 bases at V and 5 bases at J; junction bases unmatched: 4. Looked up from germline, CDR1 is SGHTA and CDR2 is FQGNSA. CDR3 loop: CASSVYRGETQYF. The CDR3 nucleotides are TGTGCCAGCAGCGTTTACAGGGGGGAGACCCAGTACTTC.

This clonotype was counted a few times. The chain joins TRBV4-3 to TRBJ2-7; D remains ambiguous. Looked up from germline, CDR1 is LGHNA and CDR2 is YSLEER. The CDR3 sequence is 15 residues long. V was clipped by 0 bases and J by 0 bases, with 9 bases between them. The CDR3 spells CASSQDLGSSYEQYF. For the CDR3, the DNA is TGCGCCAGCAGCCAAGATCTAGGGTCCTCCTACGAGCAGTACTTC.

The table lists this clonotype with a few counts. The gene calls are TRBV29-1 and TRBJ2-3; D unclear. V dropped 4 bases and J dropped 0 bases, with 5 bases sitting between them. Germline values: CDR1 SQVTM, CDR2 ANQGSEA. The CDR3 totals 12 residues. The CDR3 region is CSVAVSTDTQYF. The CDR3 region has the DNA TGCAGCGTTGCGGTGAGCACAGATACGCAGTATTTT.

The rearrangement uses TRBV29-1 and TRBJ2-6; D might be TRBD2 (6 bases). The length of the CDR3 is 13 residues. Trimming stripped 4 bases from V and 11 bases from J, with 15 bases between. Germline V gene sequence: CDR1 SQVTM, CDR2 ANQGSEA. The CDR3 protein is CSVGGGVLDVLTF. In DNA form, the CDR3 reads TGCAGCGTTGGGGGAGGAGTCCTAGACGTCCTGACTTTC.

The table lists this clonotype with a few counts. V and J are TRBV7-9 and TRBJ1-1; TRBD1 aligns across 9 bases. Germline V gene lookup returns CDR1 SEHNR and CDR2 FQNEAQ (reference sequence). The V and J ends lost 5 bases and 5 bases, in that order; junction bases with no gene match: 12. The CDR3 loop spans 16 amino acids. The CDR3 bases are TGTGCCAGCAGCCCCATAATGGGGACAGGGATGACTGAAGCTTTCTTT. It specifies CASSPIMGTGMTEAFF.

The J gene is TRBJ2-5, the V gene TRBV29-1; D remains ambiguous. The CDR3 is 10 amino acids. Germline-derived CDR1 and CDR2 are SQVTM and ANQGSEA. Trimming took 1 base from V and 5 from J, leaving 2 bases between them. This CDR3 is CSVEVETQYF. The CDR3 nucleotides are TGCAGCGTTGAAGTGGAGACCCAGTACTTC.

This chain connects TRBV6-5 to TRBJ2-3; weak D call: TRBD1 (6 bases). V was trimmed by 6 bases and J by 4 bases, leaving 8 bases between them. The CDR3 is 12 residues long. Germline assignment: CDR1 MNHEY and CDR2 SVGAGI. For the CDR3, the DNA is TGTGCCAGCAGACAGGGATCAGATACGCAGTATTTT. Translated: CASRQGSDTQYF.

This clonotype was observed a few times. The gene calls are TRBV20-1 and TRBJ2-4, with D possibly TRBD2 on 6 matching bases. The length of the CDR3 is 15 residues. Trimming removed 5 bases at V and 0 bases at J, with 14 bases between. Germline CDR1 is DFQATT and CDR2 is SNEGSKA (reference sequence). The CDR3: CSAAGRPLAKNIQYF. Written as DNA, the CDR3 is TGCAGTGCTGCGGGACGGCCCCTAGCCAAAAACATTCAGTACTTC.

This chain links TRBV12-3 or TRBV12-4 with TRBJ2-3; D not certain. The CDR3 covers 16 residues. Trimming took off 3 bases at V and 2 bases at J, with 15 bases between the two ends. CDR3: CASSFGRTPYTDTQYF. CDR3 coding DNA: TGTGCCAGCAGTTTCGGACGGACCCCTTACACAGATACGCAGTATTTT.

V usage is TRBV20-1 and J usage is TRBJ1-5, with TRBD1 matching 8 bases. The V gene's germline CDR1 is DFQATT and CDR2 SNEGSKA (reference sequence). The CDR3 totals 13 residues. V shed 7 bases and J 6 bases; nucleotides not matched to a gene: 8. CDR3 amino acids: CSVPDRAGQPQHF. The CDR3 bases are TGCAGTGTCCCGGACAGGGCAGGTCAGCCCCAGCATTTT.

CDR3 DNA: TGTGCTAGTGGTCCTGGAAGGGACGCGGGTCTAAACAATGAGCAGTTCTTC. As protein: CASGPGRDAGLNNEQFF. J is TRBJ2-1 and V is TRBV12-5; D might be TRBD1 or TRBD2, each matching 5 bases. The ends were cut back, 5 bases at V and 5 bases at J, with 22 bases in the middle. CDR3 length: 17 residues. Germline CDR1 and CDR2: LGHNT and FRNRAP. Based on the CDR3 plus reference TRBV12-5 and TRBJ2-1, the full variable domain is DARVTQTPRHKVTEMGQEVTMRCQPILGHNTVFWYRQTMMQGLELLAYFRNRAPLDDSGMPKDRFSAEMPDATLATLKIQPSEPRDSAVYFCASGPGRDAGLNNEQFFGPGTRLTVL.